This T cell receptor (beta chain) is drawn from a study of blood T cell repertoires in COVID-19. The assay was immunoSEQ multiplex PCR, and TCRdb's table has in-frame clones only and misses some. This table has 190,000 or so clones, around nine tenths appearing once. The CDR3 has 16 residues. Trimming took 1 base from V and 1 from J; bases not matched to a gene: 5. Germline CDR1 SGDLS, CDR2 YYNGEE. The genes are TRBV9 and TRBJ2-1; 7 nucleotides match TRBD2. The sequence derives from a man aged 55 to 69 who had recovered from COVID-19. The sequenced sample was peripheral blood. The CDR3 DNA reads TGTGCCAGCAGCGTATCGGCGGGAGAGTCCTACAATGAGCAGTTCTTC. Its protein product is CASSVSAGESYNEQFF.